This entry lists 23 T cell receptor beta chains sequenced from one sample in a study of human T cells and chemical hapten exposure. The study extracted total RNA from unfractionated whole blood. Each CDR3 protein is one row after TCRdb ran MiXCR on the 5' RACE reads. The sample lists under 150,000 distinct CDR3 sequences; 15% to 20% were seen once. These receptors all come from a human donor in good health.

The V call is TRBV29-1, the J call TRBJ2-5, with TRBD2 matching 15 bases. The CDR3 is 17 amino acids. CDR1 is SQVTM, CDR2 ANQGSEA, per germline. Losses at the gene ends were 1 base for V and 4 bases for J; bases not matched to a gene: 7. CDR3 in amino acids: CSVEGTSGRALGETQYF. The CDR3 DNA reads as TGCAGCGTTGAAGGGACTAGCGGGAGGGCCCTCGGAGAGACCCAGTACTTC.

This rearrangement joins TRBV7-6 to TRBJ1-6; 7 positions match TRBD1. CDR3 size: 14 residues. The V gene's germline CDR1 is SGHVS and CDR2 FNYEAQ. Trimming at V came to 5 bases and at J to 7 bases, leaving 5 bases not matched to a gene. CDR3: CASSPGQRNSPLHF. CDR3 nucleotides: TGTGCCAGCAGCCCGGGACAGCGGAATTCACCCCTCCACTTT.

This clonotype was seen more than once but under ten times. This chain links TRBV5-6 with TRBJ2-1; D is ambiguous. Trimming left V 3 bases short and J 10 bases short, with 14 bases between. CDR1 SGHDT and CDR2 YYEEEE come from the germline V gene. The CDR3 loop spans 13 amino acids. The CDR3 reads CASSSGLGYEQFF. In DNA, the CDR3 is TGTGCCAGCAGCTCCGGTCTAGGGTACGAGCAGTTCTTC.

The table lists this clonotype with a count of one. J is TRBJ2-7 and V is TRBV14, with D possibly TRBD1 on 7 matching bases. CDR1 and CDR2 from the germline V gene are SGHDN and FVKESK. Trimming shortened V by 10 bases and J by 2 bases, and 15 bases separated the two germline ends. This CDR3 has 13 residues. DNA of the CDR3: TGTGCCATCGCGGGACAGTCGGCCTACGAGCAGTACTTC. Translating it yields CAIAGQSAYEQYF.

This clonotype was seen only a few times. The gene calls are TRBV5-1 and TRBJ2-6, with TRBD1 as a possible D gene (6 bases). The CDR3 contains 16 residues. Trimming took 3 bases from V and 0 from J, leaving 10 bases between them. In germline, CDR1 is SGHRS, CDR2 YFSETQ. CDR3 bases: TGCGCCAGCAGCTACCCAGGGGCCTCTGGGGCCAACGTCCTGACTTTC. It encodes CASSYPGASGANVLTF.

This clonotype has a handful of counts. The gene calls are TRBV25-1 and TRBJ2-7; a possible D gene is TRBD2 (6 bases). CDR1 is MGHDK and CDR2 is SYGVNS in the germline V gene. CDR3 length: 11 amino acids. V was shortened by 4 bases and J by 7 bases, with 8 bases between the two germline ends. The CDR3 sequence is CASSGRGEQYF. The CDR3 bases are TGTGCCAGCAGTGGACGGGGGGAGCAGTACTTC.

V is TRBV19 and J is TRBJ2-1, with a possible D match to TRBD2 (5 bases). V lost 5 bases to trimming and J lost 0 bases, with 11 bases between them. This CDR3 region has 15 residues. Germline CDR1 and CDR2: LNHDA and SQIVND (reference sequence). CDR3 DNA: TGTGCCAGTAGTGCACTAGAGAGCTCCTACAATGAGCAGTTCTTC. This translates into CASSALESSYNEQFF.

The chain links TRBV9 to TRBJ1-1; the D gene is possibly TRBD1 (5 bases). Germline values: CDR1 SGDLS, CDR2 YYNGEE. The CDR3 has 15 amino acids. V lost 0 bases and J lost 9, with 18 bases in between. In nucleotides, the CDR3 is TGTGCCAGCAGCGTAGACCCCCTCGGGGGTAGGCAAGCTTTCTTT. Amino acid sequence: CASSVDPLGGRQAFF.

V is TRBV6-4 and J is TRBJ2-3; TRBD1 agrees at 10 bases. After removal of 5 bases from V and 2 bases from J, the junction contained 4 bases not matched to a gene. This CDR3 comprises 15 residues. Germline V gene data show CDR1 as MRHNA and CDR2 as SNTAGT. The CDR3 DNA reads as TGTGCCAGCAGTCGGGACAGGGGCCCCACAGATACGCAGTATTTT. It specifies CASSRDRGPTDTQYF.

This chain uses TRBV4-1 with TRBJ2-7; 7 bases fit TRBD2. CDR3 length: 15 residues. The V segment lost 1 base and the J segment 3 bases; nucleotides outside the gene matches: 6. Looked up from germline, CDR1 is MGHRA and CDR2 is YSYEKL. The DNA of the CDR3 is TGCGCCAGCAGCCAAGCAGAGAGCGGGAACTACGAGCAGTACTTC. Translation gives CASSQAESGNYEQYF.

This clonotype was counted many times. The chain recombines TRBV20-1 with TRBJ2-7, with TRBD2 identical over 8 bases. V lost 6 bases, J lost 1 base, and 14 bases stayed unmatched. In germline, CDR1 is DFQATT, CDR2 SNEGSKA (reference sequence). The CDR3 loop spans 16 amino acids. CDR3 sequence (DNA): TGCAGTGCCTCGGTTCTAGCGGGTGTATTATCCTACGAGCAGTACTTC. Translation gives CSASVLAGVLSYEQYF.

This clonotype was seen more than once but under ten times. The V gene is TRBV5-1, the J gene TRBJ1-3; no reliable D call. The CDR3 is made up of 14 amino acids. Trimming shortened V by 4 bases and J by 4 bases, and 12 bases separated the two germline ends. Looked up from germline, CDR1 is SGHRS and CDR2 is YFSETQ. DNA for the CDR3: TGCGCCAGCAGCCTTACAGTCCCCGGAAACACCATATATTTT. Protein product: CASSLTVPGNTIYF.

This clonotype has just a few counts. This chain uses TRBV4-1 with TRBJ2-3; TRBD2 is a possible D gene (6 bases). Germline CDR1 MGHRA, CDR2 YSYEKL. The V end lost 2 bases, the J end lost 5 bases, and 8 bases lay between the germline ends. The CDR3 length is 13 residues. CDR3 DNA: TGCGCCAGCAGCCAAACGGGACTAGATACGCAGTATTTT. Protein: CASSQTGLDTQYF.

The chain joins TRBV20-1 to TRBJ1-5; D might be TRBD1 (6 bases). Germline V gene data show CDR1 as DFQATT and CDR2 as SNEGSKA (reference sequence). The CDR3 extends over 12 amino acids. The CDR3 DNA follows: TGCATCGAGACAGGTTCGCAACAGCCCCAGCATTTT. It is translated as CIETGSQQPQHF.

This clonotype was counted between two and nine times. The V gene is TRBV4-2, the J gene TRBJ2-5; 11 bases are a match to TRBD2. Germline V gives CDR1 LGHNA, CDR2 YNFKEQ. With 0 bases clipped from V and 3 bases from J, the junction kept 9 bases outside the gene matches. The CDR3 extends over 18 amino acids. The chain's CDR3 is CASSQESTSGGAEETQYF. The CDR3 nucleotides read TGTGCCAGCAGCCAAGAGTCAACTAGCGGGGGAGCCGAAGAGACCCAGTACTTC.

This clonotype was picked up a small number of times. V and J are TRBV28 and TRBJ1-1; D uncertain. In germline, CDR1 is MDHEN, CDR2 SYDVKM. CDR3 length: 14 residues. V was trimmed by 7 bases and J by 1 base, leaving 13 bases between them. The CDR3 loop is CASMDFTKNTEAFF. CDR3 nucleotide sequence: TGTGCCAGCATGGACTTCACGAAGAACACTGAAGCTTTCTTT.

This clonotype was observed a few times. The DNA for the CDR3 is TGTGCCAGCAGTCTCACGACTAGCAGGAAAGATACGCAGTATTTT. This codes for CASSLTTSRKDTQYF. The chain carries TRBV27 and TRBJ2-3; TRBD2 matches at 7 bases. CDR1 and CDR2 (germline): MNHEY, SMNVEV (reference sequence). The CDR3 sequence is 15 residues long. V lost 5 bases, J lost 5 bases, and 10 bases stayed unmatched.

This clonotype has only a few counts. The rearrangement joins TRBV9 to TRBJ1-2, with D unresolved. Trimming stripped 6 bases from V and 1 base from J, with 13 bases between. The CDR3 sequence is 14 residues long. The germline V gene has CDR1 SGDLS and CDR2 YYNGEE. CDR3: CASKSVHSNYGYTF. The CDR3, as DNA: TGTGCCAGCAAGAGTGTACACAGTAACTATGGCTACACCTTC.

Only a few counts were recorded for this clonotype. The CDR3 loop reads CASSSPTASTEAFF. The CDR3 bases are TGCGCCAGCAGCTCCCCGACAGCGAGCACTGAAGCTTTCTTT. This rearrangement joins TRBV4-1 to TRBJ1-1; D is perhaps TRBD1 (5 bases). This CDR3 spans 14 amino acids. CDR1 and CDR2 (germline): MGHRA, YSYEKL. The V end was cut by 5 bases, the J end by 4 bases, with 14 bases between.

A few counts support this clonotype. The CDR3 spells CSVTAGTGGNTEAFF. In DNA form, the CDR3 reads TGCAGCGTAACAGCCGGGACAGGGGGAAACACTGAAGCTTTCTTT. The chain couples TRBV29-1 to TRBJ1-1; 11 bases align to TRBD1. Germline V lookup: CDR1 SQVTM, CDR2 ANQGSEA. Trimming took 6 bases from V and 2 from J; bases not matched to a gene: 8. The CDR3 is made up of 15 amino acids.

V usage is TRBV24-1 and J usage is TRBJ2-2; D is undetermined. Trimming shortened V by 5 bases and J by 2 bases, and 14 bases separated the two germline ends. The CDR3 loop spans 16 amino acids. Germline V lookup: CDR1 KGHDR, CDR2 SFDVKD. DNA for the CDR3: TGTGCCACCAGTGCCCCCCGCGGCGGTAACACCGGGGAGCTGTTTTTT. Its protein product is CATSAPRGGNTGELFF.

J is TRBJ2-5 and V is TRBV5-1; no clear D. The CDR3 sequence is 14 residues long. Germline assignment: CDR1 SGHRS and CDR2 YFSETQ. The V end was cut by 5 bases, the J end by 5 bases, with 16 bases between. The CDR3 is CASRVTAIYETQYF. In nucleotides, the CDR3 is TGCGCCAGCAGGGTGACCGCCATTTACGAGACCCAGTACTTC. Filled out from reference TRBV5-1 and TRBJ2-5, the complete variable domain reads KAGVTQTPRYLIKTRGQQVTLSCSPISGHRSVSWYQQTPGQGLQFLFEYFSETQRNKGNFPGRFSGRQFSNSRSEMNVSTLELGDSALYLCASRVTAIYETQYFGPGTRLLVL.

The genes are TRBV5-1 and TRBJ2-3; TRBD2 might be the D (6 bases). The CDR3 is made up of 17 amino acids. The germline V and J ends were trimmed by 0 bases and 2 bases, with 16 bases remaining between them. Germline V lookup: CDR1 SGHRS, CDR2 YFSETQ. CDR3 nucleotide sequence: TGCGCCAGCAGCTTGGGGCATCCGGGGGAGTACACAGATACGCAGTATTTT. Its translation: CASSLGHPGEYTDTQYF.